This T cell receptor beta chain was obtained from a study of T cells expressing NK-cell markers. The wider study: It was sorted CD3+CD56+NKG2C+, CD3+CD56+NKG2C- and CD3+CD56-NKG2C+ T cells that supplied the TCR beta repertoires.

Reprocessing the 5' RACE reads, TCRdb reports a single entry for every CDR3 protein and omits DNA. The sample table includes approximately 420,000 distinct CDR3 sequences. Germline loops: CDR1 LGHNA, CDR2 YNFKEQ. The CDR3 loop spans 14 amino acids. V gene TRBV4-2 combines with J gene TRBJ1-5; as DNA is missing, the TRBD1 call by TCRdb cannot be tested. This sequence originates from a woman aged 45 to 65 in good health. The material sequenced was blood T cells: a sorted CD56 or NKG2C T cell subset, CD4+ or CD8+ T cells, or bulk PBMC T cells (not recorded which). CDR3 in amino acids: CASSQGGGDQPQHF.